In its sample, the clone carrying this TCR beta chain was seen a few times. Antigen: not known. UMIs and sample barcodes were carried by the TCR alpha and TCR beta cDNA libraries that 5'RACE produced using constant-segment primers. Each CDR3 protein is one row after TCRdb ran MiXCR on the 5' RACE reads. The sample holds almost 550,000 distinct CDR3 sequences; roughly 21% are singletons and the top ten take around 13%. The record originates from a study of T-cell memory formation after mild COVID-19. Study information: Clusters were largely donor specific. Whole-study findings and limits: Contracting clones from day 15 to 85 showed balanced CD4/CD8; later expanders favored CD4+. That cross-reactive memory joined was suggested by some responding clones appearing in pre-infection memory.

CDR1 is SQVTM and CDR2 is ANQGSEA in the germline V gene. V was clipped by 3 bases and J by 2 bases, with 8 bases between them. This CDR3 is 12 amino acids long. The TCR was taken from an adult woman who had mild COVID-19 (a few samples of this study predate the infection). Cell type and time point are not known. The chain recombines TRBV29-1 with TRBJ2-7; D unclear. The sequenced sample was PBMCs or a T cell subset sorted from them (not recorded which). CDR3 protein: CSVEDRAYEQYF. The CDR3 coding sequence is TGCAGCGTTGAGGATCGCGCCTACGAGCAGTACTTC.